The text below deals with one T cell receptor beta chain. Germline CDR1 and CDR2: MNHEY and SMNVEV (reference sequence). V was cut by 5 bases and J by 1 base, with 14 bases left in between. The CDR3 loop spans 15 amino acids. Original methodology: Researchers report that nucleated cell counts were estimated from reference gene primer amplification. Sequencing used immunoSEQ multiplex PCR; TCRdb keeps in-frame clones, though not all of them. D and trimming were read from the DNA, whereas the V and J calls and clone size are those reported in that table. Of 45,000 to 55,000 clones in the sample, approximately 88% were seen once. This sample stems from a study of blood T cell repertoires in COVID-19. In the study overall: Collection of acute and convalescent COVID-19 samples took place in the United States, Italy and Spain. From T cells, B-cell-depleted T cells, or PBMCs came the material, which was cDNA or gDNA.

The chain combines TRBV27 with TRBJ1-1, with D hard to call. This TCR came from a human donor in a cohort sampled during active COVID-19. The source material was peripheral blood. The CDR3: CASSPYTRQNTEAFF. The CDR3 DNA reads TGTGCCAGCAGTCCCTATACCCGACAGAACACTGAAGCTTTCTTT.